The clone carrying this T cell receptor (beta chain) has just a few counts. Its matching antigen is unknown. This entry comes from a study of neoadjuvant anti-PD-1 for oral cavity cancer. Regarding the study as a whole: Treg/Th17 ratio rose with pretreatment blood and fell with post-treatment tumor TCRbeta clonality.

The length of the CDR3 is 18 residues. Looked up from germline, CDR1 is SGDLS and CDR2 is YYNGEE. V lost 4 bases, J lost 4 bases, and 11 bases stayed unmatched. Patients had newly diagnosed, untreated stage II-IVA oral cavity squamous cell carcinoma. Patients had HPV-negative, locally advanced oral cavity squamous cell carcinoma. PBMC libraries mostly used 450 to 600 ng of input genomic DNA, with six replicates per sample. Here immunoSEQ multiplex PCR was the method, and the copy in TCRdb shows in-frame clones only, minus some. The sample includes about 15,000 clones, roughly two thirds seen only once; the top ten take 2% to 2.5%.

Sequenced here: PBMCs, sampled before nivolumab (anti-PD-1) treatment. The chain has TRBV9 and TRBJ2-4; 13 bases align to TRBD2. The origin of this receptor is a person aged 40 to 85 with oral cavity squamous cell carcinoma. In DNA, the CDR3 is TGTGCCAGCAGCATAGGACTAGCGGGGGACCGGCTTAAAAACATTCAGTACTTC. Encoded protein: CASSIGLAGDRLKNIQYF.